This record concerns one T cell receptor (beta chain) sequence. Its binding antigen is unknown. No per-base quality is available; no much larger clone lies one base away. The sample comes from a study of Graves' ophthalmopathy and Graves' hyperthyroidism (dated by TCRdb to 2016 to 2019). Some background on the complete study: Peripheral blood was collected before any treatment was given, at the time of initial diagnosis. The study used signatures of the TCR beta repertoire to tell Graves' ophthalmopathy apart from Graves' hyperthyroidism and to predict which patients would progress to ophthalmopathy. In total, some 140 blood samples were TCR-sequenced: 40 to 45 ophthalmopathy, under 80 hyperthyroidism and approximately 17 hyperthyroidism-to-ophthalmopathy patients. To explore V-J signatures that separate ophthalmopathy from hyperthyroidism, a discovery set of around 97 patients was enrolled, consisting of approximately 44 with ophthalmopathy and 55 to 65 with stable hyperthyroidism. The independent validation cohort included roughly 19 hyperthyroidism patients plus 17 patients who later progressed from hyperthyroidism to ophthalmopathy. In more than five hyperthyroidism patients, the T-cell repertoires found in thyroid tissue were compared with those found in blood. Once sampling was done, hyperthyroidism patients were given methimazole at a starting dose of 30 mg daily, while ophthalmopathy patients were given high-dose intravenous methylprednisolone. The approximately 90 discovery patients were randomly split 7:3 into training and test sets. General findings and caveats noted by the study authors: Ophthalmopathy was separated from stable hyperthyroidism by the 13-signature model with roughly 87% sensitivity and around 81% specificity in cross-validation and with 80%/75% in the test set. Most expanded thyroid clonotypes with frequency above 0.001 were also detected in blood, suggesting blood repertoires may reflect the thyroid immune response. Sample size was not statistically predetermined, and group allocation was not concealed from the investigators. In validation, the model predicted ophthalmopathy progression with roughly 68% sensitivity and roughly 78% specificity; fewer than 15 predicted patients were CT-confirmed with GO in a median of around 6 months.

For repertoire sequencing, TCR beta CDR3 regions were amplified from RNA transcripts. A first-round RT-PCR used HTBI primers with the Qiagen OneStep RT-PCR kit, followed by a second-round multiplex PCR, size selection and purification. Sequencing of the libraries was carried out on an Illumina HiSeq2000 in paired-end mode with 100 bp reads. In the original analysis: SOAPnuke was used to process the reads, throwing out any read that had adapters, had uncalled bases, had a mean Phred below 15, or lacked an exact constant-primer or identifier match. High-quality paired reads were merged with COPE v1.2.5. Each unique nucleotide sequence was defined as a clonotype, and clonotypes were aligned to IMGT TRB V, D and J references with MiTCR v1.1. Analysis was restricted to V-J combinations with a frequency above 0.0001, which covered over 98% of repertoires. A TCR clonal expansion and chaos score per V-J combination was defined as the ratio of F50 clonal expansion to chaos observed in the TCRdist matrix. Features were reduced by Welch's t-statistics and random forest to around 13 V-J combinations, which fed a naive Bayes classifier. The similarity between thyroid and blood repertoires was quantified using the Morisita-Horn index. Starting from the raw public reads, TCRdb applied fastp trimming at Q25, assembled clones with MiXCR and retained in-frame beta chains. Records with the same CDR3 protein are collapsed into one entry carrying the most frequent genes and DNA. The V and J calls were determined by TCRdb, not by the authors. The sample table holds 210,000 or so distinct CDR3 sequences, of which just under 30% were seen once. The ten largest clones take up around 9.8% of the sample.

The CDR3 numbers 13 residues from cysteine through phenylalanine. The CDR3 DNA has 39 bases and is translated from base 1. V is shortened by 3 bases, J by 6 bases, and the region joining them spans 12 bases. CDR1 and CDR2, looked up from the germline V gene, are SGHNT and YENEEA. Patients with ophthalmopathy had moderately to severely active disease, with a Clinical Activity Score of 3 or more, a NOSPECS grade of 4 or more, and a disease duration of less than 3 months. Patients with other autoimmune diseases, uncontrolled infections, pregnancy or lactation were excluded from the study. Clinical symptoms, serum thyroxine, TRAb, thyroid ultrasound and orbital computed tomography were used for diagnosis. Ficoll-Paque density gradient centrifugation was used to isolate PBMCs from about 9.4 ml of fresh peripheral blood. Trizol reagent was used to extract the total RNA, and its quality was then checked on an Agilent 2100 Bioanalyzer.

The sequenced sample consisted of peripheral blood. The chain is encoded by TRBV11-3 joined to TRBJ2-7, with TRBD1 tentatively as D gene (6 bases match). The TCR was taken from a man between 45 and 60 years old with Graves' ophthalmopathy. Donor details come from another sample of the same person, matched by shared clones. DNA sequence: TGTGCCAGCAGCTTGTGGACAGAACCCGAGCAGTACTTC. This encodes CASSLWTEPEQYF.